Included here is one TCR beta chain sequence, with context. V lost 3 bases to trimming and J lost 6 bases; unmatched junction nucleotides: 2. This CDR3 has 14 amino acids. CDR1 and CDR2 (germline): SGDLS, YYNGEE. The data were taken from a study of blood T cell repertoires in COVID-19. Only in-frame clones appear in the TCRdb table, and some are missing; sequencing was by immunoSEQ multiplex PCR. The repertoire has about 270,000 clones, approximately 92% of them found once; the top ten carry over 2%. The clonotype comes from a woman under 30 who had recovered from COVID-19. The chain recombines TRBV9 with TRBJ2-2, with 10 nucleotides matching TRBD1. The sequenced material came from PBMCs or T cells enriched from blood (not recorded which). The CDR3: CASSAGQGAGELFF. DNA of the CDR3: TGTGCCAGCAGCGCCGGACAGGGGGCCGGGGAGCTGTTTTTT.